Listed below are T cell receptor beta chains from one sample, sequenced in a study of T-cell memory formation after mild COVID-19. TCRdb used MiXCR to reprocess the 5' RACE reads, holding one entry per CDR3 protein. Of hundreds of thousands of distinct CDR3 sequences in the sample, 15% to 20% were seen once. The sequencing sample was made of PBMCs or a T cell subset sorted from them (not recorded which). The receptors come from a man aged 18 to 35 who had mild COVID-19 (a few samples of this study predate the infection). Cell type and time point are not known. Both conserved end residues are part of each CDR3. Each record gives: J gene, clone size, V gene, D gene, CDR3 DNA, CDR3 protein. The D gene is left open where the match is weak. Not all rows give a size; the values are once, few, many and, for expanded clones, a class.

TRBJ1-2,NA,TRBV4-1,NA,TGCGCCAGCAGCCAAGATCTGGCAGGGTCGGGCGATGGCTACACCTTC,CASSQDLAGSGDGYTF
TRBJ1-2,NA,TRBV4-3,NA,TGCGCCAGCACCCGGCAGGCAGGGGACTCCTATGGCTACACCTTC,CASTRQAGDSYGYTF
TRBJ1-5,many,TRBV5-6,NA,TGTGCCAGCAGCCTGTGGGTTTTCCCTCAGCCCCAGCATTTT,CASSLWVFPQPQHF
TRBJ2-7,NA,TRBV5-1,NA,TGCGCCAGCAGCTTGTCAGGGGCTTACGAGCAGTACTTC,CASSLSGAYEQYF
TRBJ2-1,NA,TRBV18,NA,TGTGCCAGCTCGCCTAGGGGCCAAAGCTCCTACAATGAGCAGTTCTTC,CASSPRGQSSYNEQFF
TRBJ2-7,many,TRBV5-6,NA,TGTGCCAGCAGCTTTGATCCGGGACACTCCCCCTACGAGCAGTACTTC,CASSFDPGHSPYEQYF
TRBJ2-5,NA,TRBV28,NA,TGTGCCAGCAGTCGTGGGACACGCGAAACCCAGTACTTC,CASSRGTRETQYF
TRBJ1-3,NA,TRBV5-1,NA,TGCGCCAGCAGCTTGTACGGACCCTCTGGAAACACCATATATTTT,CASSLYGPSGNTIYF
TRBJ2-2,NA,TRBV19,NA,TGTGGAGCGGGGGAGCTGTTTTTT,CGAGELFF
TRBJ1-1,NA,TRBV6-5,TRBD1,TGTGCCAGCAGTTACTCGACAGGGATCGTTGGCACTGAAGCTTTCTTT,CASSYSTGIVGTEAFF
TRBJ1-3,NA,TRBV6-6,NA,TGTGCCAGCAGCCCAAGCTCGTCTGGAAACACCATATATTTT,CASSPSSSGNTIYF
TRBJ1-6,few,TRBV2,TRBD1,TGTGCCAGCAGCCGAACAGGGGGCATTTCCTATAATTCACCCCTCCACTTT,CASSRTGGISYNSPLHF
TRBJ2-1,NA,TRBV7-6,NA,TGTGCCAGCAGCTTAGTGGTAGGGCTCAATGAGCAGTTCTTC,CASSLVVGLNEQFF
TRBJ1-1,NA,TRBV5-6,TRBD1,TGTGCCAGCAGCTGGGACAGGGGGCTCTGGAACACTGAAGCTTTCTTT,CASSWDRGLWNTEAFF
TRBJ2-3,NA,TRBV13,NA,TGTGCCACCCGACCGTCAGATACGCAGTATTTT,CATRPSDTQYF
TRBJ2-5,few,TRBV7-2,TRBD2,TGTGCCAGCAGACAAACAAGCGGGGGGGCCTCAGAGACCCAGTACTTC,CASRQTSGGASETQYF
TRBJ2-1,NA,TRBV20-1,TRBD2,TGCAGTGCACCCACTAGCGGGGTTCACAATGAGCAGTTCTTC,CSAPTSGVHNEQFF
TRBJ2-6,few,TRBV4-1,NA,TGCGCCAGCAGCCAAGCTGGGCAGGGAGAGGTTGGGGCCAACGTCCTGACTTTC,CASSQAGQGEVGANVLTF
TRBJ2-1,few,TRBV6-5,TRBD2,TGTGCCAGCATGGCTAGCGGGGGTGATGAGCAGTTCTTC,CASMASGGDEQFF
TRBJ2-2,NA,TRBV7-2,NA,TGTGCCAGCAGCCCGGCCCCGAGGGGGACCGGGGAGCTGTTTTTT,CASSPAPRGTGELFF